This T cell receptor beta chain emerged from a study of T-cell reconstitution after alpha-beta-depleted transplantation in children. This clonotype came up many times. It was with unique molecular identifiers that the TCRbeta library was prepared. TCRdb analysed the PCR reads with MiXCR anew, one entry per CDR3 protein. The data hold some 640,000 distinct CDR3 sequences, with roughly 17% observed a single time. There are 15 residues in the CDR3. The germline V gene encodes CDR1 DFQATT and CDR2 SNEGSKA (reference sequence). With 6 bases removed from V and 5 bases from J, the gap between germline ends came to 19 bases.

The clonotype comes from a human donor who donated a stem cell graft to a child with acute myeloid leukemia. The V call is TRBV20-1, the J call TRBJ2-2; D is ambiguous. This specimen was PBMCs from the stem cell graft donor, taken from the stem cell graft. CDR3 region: CSAPPEPTLTGELFF. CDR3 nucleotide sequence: TGCAGTGCCCCCCCCGAACCTACCTTGACCGGGGAGCTGTTTTTT.